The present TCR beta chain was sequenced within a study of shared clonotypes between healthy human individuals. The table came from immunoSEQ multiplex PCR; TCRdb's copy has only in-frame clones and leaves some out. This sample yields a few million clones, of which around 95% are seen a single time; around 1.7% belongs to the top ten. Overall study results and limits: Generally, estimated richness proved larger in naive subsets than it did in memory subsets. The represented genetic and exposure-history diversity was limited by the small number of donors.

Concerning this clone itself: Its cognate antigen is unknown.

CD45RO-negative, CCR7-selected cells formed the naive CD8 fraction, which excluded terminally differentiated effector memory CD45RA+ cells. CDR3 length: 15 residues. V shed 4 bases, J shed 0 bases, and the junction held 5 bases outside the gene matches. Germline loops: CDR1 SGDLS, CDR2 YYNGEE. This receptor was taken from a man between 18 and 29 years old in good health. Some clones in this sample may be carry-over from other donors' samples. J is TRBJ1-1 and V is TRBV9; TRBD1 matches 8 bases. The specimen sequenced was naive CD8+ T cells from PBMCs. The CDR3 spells CASSTWTGMNTEAFF. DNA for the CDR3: TGTGCCAGCAGCACCTGGACAGGGATGAACACTGAAGCTTTCTTT.